This TCR beta chain was sequenced for a study of blood T cell repertoires in COVID-19. TCRdb keeps only in-frame clones here, not all; method: immunoSEQ multiplex PCR. The table lists about 120,000 clones, roughly 80% of them singletons. Germline values: CDR1 SGHRS, CDR2 YFSETQ. The CDR3 runs 16 residues. V dropped 0 bases and J dropped 1 base, with 12 bases sitting between them. This TCR came from a human donor in a cohort sampled during active COVID-19. The sample comprised peripheral blood. The chain is built from TRBV5-1 and TRBJ2-3; D remains unclear. The CDR3 reads CASSLALSRGTDTQYF. As DNA, the CDR3 is TGCGCCAGCAGCTTGGCCCTTTCCCGGGGCACAGATACGCAGTATTTT.